A selection of T cell receptor beta chains follows, all from one sample in a study of blood T cells in healthy people across ages. Using its own MiXCR run on the 5' RACE reads, TCRdb lists one record per CDR3 protein. The table includes over 1,200,000 distinct CDR3 sequences, 59% detected once. The sample comprised blood. The source of these receptors is a man between 18 and 29 years old in good health. The CDR3 runs from the conserved cysteine through the conserved F or W. The D gene is left open where the match is weak. The listing skips clone size in some rows; elsewhere it reads once, few, many or a size class.

TGTGCCAGCAGCTTAGTTGTAGGAGGGGCGAGCGACACCATATATTTT	CASSLVVGGASDTIYF	TRBV7-6	TRBJ1-3	NA	once
TGTGCCAGCAGCCAATCCTTAGCGGGAGAGGAGACCCAGTACTTC	CASSQSLAGEETQYF	TRBV4-2	TRBJ2-5	TRBD2	NA
TGCGCCAGACGGATAAGAGATACGCAGTATTTT	CARRIRDTQYF	TRBV10-1	TRBJ2-3	NA	few
TGTGCCAGCAGACGTACTACAACAGGGCAGTACGAGCAGTACTTC	CASRRTTTGQYEQYF	TRBV27	TRBJ2-7	NA	NA
TGCAGTGCCGAGGGCAGCACAGATACGCAGTATTTT	CSAEGSTDTQYF	TRBV20-1	TRBJ2-3	NA	NA
TGTGCCAGCAGTCTGGGACTCCTTCCAGAGACCCAGTACTTC	CASSLGLLPETQYF	TRBV27	TRBJ2-5	NA	NA
TGTGCCAGCAGTTTAGGGGACGTGACAACTGAAGCTTTCTTT	CASSLGDVTTEAFF	TRBV27	TRBJ1-1	NA	NA
TGTGCCAGCAGCCCCGAGGGGATTAACAATGAGCAGTTCTTC	CASSPEGINNEQFF	TRBV27	TRBJ2-1	NA	NA
TGTGCCAGCAGCCAAGCCTCTCAGGTATATCGAGCTTTCTTT	CASSQASQVYRAFF	TRBV3-1	TRBJ1-1	NA	NA
TGTGCCAGCAGTCCCCTGGGGAATTCCTACGAGCAGTACTTC	CASSPLGNSYEQYF	TRBV27	TRBJ2-7	NA	NA
TGTGCCACCAGCAGAGCTGGGCCAACAGTCTATGGCTACACCTTC	CATSRAGPTVYGYTF	TRBV15	TRBJ1-2	NA	NA
TGTGCCTGGAACCGAGGACGTAATGAAAAACTGTTTTTT	CAWNRGRNEKLFF	TRBV30	TRBJ1-4	NA	NA
TGCGCCAGCAGCCTTCAGTCACAGCTAGACTATGGCTACACCTTC	CASSLQSQLDYGYTF	TRBV4-1	TRBJ1-2	NA	once
TGTGCCAGCAGCCAAGATGGGGGCTTGGCGGGGATCACAGATACGCAGTATTTT	CASSQDGGLAGITDTQYF	TRBV3-1	TRBJ2-3	NA	NA
TGTGCCAGCAGGGGGGTCGGGGAAAACATTCAGTACTTC	CASRGVGENIQYF	TRBV9	TRBJ2-4	NA	NA
TGTGCCAGCGGGTCTCCGATGGGGCAGAAGTACCAAGAGACCCAGTACTTC	CASGSPMGQKYQETQYF	TRBV21-1	TRBJ2-5	NA	NA
TGCAGCGTTGAAGGGTCTAGGGACAGGCCATACGAGCAGTACTTC	CSVEGSRDRPYEQYF	TRBV29-1	TRBJ2-7	TRBD1	NA
TGTGCCAGCAGCCAAAAGTCCGCTAAGGAGACCCAGTACTTC	CASSQKSAKETQYF	TRBV3-1	TRBJ2-5	NA	NA
TGTGCCAGCAGTCTTGACGGATTCTACAATGAGCAGTTCTTC	CASSLDGFYNEQFF	TRBV27	TRBJ2-1	NA	few
TGTGCCAGCAGAGACCCTACGAGTTGGGGGAAGGACACTGAAGCTTTCTTT	CASRDPTSWGKDTEAFF	TRBV6-1	TRBJ1-1	NA	few
TGTGCCAGCAGTTTAAACCCGACCTACGAGCAGTACTTC	CASSLNPTYEQYF	TRBV27	TRBJ2-7	NA	few
TGTGCCAGCAGCCCTGCCCAGGGGGCAACGGGTCTGCGCGAGCAGTACTTC	CASSPAQGATGLREQYF	TRBV27	TRBJ2-7	TRBD1	NA
TGCAGCGTGGGGAGTAGGGGCAGCACAGATACGCAGTATTTT	CSVGSRGSTDTQYF	TRBV29-1	TRBJ2-3	NA	few
TGTGCCAGCAGTGATGGCGCCCGGTGGCCCCAGCATTTT	CASSDGARWPQHF	TRBV6-1	TRBJ1-5	NA	NA
TGTGCCAGCATCCAACAGGGTCTATTGGGAAAACTGTTTTTT	CASIQQGLLGKLFF	TRBV28	TRBJ1-4	NA	NA
TGTGCCAGCAGGGCTAGCGGGTATTACAATGAGCAGTTCTTC	CASRASGYYNEQFF	TRBV27	TRBJ2-1	TRBD2	NA
TGTGCCAGCAGCTTAGATCGCGTTCAGACCCAGTACTTC	CASSLDRVQTQYF	TRBV11-2	TRBJ2-5	NA	NA
TGTGCCAGCATTTTTATTGCAGGAGGGGATACGCAGTATTTT	CASIFIAGGDTQYF	TRBV27	TRBJ2-3	NA	NA
TGTGCCAGCAGCCAGGGGGGGTTGGCGATTGAAAAACTGTTTTTT	CASSQGGLAIEKLFF	TRBV7-9	TRBJ1-4	TRBD1	NA
TGTGCCAGCAGTCACGGGGTCCATGAGCAGTTCTTC	CASSHGVHEQFF	TRBV6-2/TRBV6-3	TRBJ2-1	NA	NA
TGTGCCAGCAGCCAAACAGGGATGCAAAGCACTGGAGCTTTCTTT	CASSQTGMQSTGAFF	TRBV14	TRBJ1-1	NA	NA
TGTGCCAGCAGAAAATACGTCCTGGGACAGGGTGGATTGGGTGGCTACACCTTC	CASRKYVLGQGGLGGYTF	TRBV12-3/TRBV12-4	TRBJ1-2	TRBD1	many
TGTGCCAGCAGCAAAGGGACGGGGCATGGCTACACCTTC	CASSKGTGHGYTF	TRBV21-1	TRBJ1-2	NA	few
TGCGCCAGCAGCTGGGACTACAATGAGCAGTTCTTC	CASSWDYNEQFF	TRBV5-1	TRBJ2-1	NA	many
TGTGCCAGCAGTTCTGGGACTAGCCGACCCTACAATGAGCAGTTCTTC	CASSSGTSRPYNEQFF	TRBV12-3/TRBV12-4	TRBJ2-1	TRBD2	NA
TGTGCCATCAGTTTCTCGGAGACCCAGTACTTC	CAISFSETQYF	TRBV25-1	TRBJ2-5	NA	NA
TGTGCCAGTACCGACAGGGGGCCAGAATATGGCTACACCTTC	CASTDRGPEYGYTF	TRBV25-1	TRBJ1-2	TRBD1	NA
TGTGCCAGCAGACCGATAGCGGGGGGGAGGCCCCACATTCAGTACTTC	CASRPIAGGRPHIQYF	TRBV6-5	TRBJ2-4	TRBD2	few
TGCAGTGCTATGCTTCTAGCGGGCTACAATGAGCAGTTCTTC	CSAMLLAGYNEQFF	TRBV20-1	TRBJ2-1	TRBD2	NA
TGCGCCAGCAGCCCGGGGAGGGAAGAAGGCTACACCTTC	CASSPGREEGYTF	TRBV4-3	TRBJ1-2	NA	NA
TGCGCCAGCAGCCAAACAGAGACCTACTATGGCTACACCTTC	CASSQTETYYGYTF	TRBV4-1	TRBJ1-2	NA	NA
TGTGCCAGCAGTGTGAGCGGGGGAAACAATGAGCAGTTCTTC	CASSVSGGNNEQFF	TRBV27	TRBJ2-1	TRBD2	NA
TGCAGCGCTGACGGGAGGGACCGTCGTCTCTATGGCTACACCTTC	CSADGRDRRLYGYTF	TRBV29-1	TRBJ1-2	NA	NA
TGTGCCATCAGTGTAATAGACCTCTCTGGGGCCAACGTCCTGACTTTC	CAISVIDLSGANVLTF	TRBV10-3	TRBJ2-6	NA	NA
TGTGCCACCAGTGATACCAGGGGGCTGTCCTACAATGAGCAGTTCTTC	CATSDTRGLSYNEQFF	TRBV24-1	TRBJ2-1	TRBD1	NA
TGTGCCAGCAGTTACTCGGTCTCTAAGTCTGTTTTTAAAGAGACCCAGTACTTC	CASSYSVSKSVFKETQYF	TRBV6-5	TRBJ2-5	NA	NA
TGTGCCAGCACATCGCCAGGAGGGGAGTCCTACGAGCAGTACTTC	CASTSPGGESYEQYF	TRBV2	TRBJ2-7	NA	NA
TGTGCCAGCAGTGCTTTGGGGTACGAGCAGTACTTC	CASSALGYEQYF	TRBV5-1	TRBJ2-7	NA	few
TGTGCCAGCAGTCTGGGGCTAGCGGGAAATCCGTCGAATGAGCAGTTCTTC	CASSLGLAGNPSNEQFF	TRBV13	TRBJ2-1	TRBD2	NA
TGTGCCAGCAGACCCATCTTCAGTTCGGATGAAAAACTGTTTTTT	CASRPIFSSDEKLFF	TRBV11-2	TRBJ1-4	NA	NA
TGTGCCAGCAGTTTTCCCGCGACAGGGGTAAGGACAGATACGCAGTATTTT	CASSFPATGVRTDTQYF	TRBV28	TRBJ2-3	TRBD1	NA
TGTGCCAGCAGCCAAGCGAGACTAGCGGGAAACGAGCAGTACTTC	CASSQARLAGNEQYF	TRBV3-1	TRBJ2-7	TRBD2	NA
TGTGCCAGCAATAGCGGGGTTTGGGGGAATGAGCAGTTCTTC	CASNSGVWGNEQFF	TRBV28	TRBJ2-1	TRBD2	once
TGTGCCGGGGGACAGACCTTCAATCAGCCCCAGCATTTT	CAGGQTFNQPQHF	TRBV19	TRBJ1-5	TRBD1	few
TGCGCCAGCAGCTTAACCGGGACAGGGACTGGGGCCAACGTCCTGACTTTC	CASSLTGTGTGANVLTF	TRBV5-1	TRBJ2-6	TRBD1	NA